Below are 15 T cell receptor beta chains sequenced from a single sample in a study of blood T cell repertoires in COVID-19. Data came from immunoSEQ multiplex PCR; TCRdb stores just in-frame clones and leaves some out. The table has around 270,000 clones, approximately 86% seen once. The sample comprised peripheral blood. Receptor source: a young man with active or convalescent COVID-19.

Details on this clone: Compared with germline, one end of the junction differs, possibly owing to a read error. In the same sample, other DNA sequences code for this CDR3. The CDR3 DNA sequence: TGTGCCAGTAGTGAAGGGCTAGCGGGAACCGGGGAGCTGTTTTTT. Translating it yields CASSEGLAGTGELFF. The chain carries TRBV2 and TRBJ2-2, with 9 nucleotides matching TRBD2. Germline CDR1 and CDR2: SNHLY and FYNNEI. The CDR3 consists of 15 residues.

This clone showed up just a few times. Written as DNA, the CDR3 is TGCGCCAGCAGCCAAGTTTGGGGGGTTTCAGTATGGAACACCATATATTTT. It encodes CASSQVWGVSVWNTIYF. V is TRBV4-1 and J is TRBJ1-3; D possibly corresponds to TRBD1 (5 bases). This CDR3 contains 17 residues. Per the germline V gene, CDR1 is MGHRA and CDR2 is YSYEKL. The V end lost 1 base, the J end lost 7 bases, and 20 bases lay between the germline ends.

The sample holds a few counts of this clone. This chain connects TRBV2 to TRBJ2-1; D is perhaps TRBD2 (7 bases). This CDR3 region has 15 residues. The germline V gene has CDR1 SNHLY and CDR2 FYNNEI. Trimming stripped 5 bases from V and 2 bases from J, with 13 bases between. CDR3: CASSLSGGAYNEQFF. CDR3 sequence (DNA): TGTGCCAGCAGTCTTTCGGGGGGCGCCTACAATGAGCAGTTCTTC.

This chain uses TRBV6-5 with TRBJ2-5; maybe TRBD2 (6 bases). The CDR3 runs to 14 residues. The germline V gene has CDR1 MNHEY and CDR2 SVGAGI. V was trimmed by 6 bases and J by 1 base, leaving 12 bases between them. The CDR3 coding sequence is TGTGCCAGCAGACCCCAGCGGGTCCAAGAGACCCAGTACTTC. This translates into CASRPQRVQETQYF.

The chain couples TRBV4-3 to TRBJ2-1, with D hard to call. Per the germline V gene, CDR1 is LGHNA and CDR2 is YSLEER. V was cut by 8 bases and J by 5 bases, with 4 bases left in between. The CDR3 has 10 residues. Here the CDR3 DNA reads TGCGCCAGCCCCGACAATGAGCAGTTCTTC. It specifies CASPDNEQFF.

V and J are TRBV19 and TRBJ1-1; a possible D gene is TRBD1 (5 bases). The CDR3 contains 16 residues. V lost 2 bases and J lost 0, with 13 bases in between. The V gene's germline CDR1 is LNHDA and CDR2 SQIVND (reference sequence). CDR3 amino acids: CASSIPRQPMNTEAFF. Written as DNA, the CDR3 is TGTGCCAGTAGTATACCCCGACAGCCGATGAACACTGAAGCTTTCTTT.

The gene calls are TRBV29-1 and TRBJ2-3, with D possibly being TRBD2 (6 bases). V gave up 4 bases and J gave up 4 bases, with 15 bases separating them. From germline, CDR1 is SQVTM and CDR2 ANQGSEA. CDR3 length: 14 amino acids. The CDR3 DNA follows: TGCAGCGTTGTACCGGGACTCCAATCAGATACGCAGTATTTT. Translation gives CSVVPGLQSDTQYF.

This chain links TRBV5-1 with TRBJ2-3; D is undetermined. Germline V gene sequence: CDR1 SGHRS, CDR2 YFSETQ. Between the trimmed V and J ends, which lost 3 bases and 5 bases, there was a span of 10 bases. The CDR3 sequence is 13 residues long. CDR3 in DNA: TGCGCCAGCAGCTGGTCCCGAGAAGATACGCAGTATTTT. This gives the protein CASSWSREDTQYF.

The rearrangement links TRBV6-2 or TRBV6-3 to TRBJ2-4; 13 bases map to TRBD2. The CDR3 covers 17 residues. V dropped 2 bases and J dropped 2; count of bases not matched to a gene: 3. CDR1 and CDR2 (germline): MNHEY, SVGEGT. CDR3 sequence (DNA): TGTGCCAGCAGTTACCTAGGGACTAGCGGGACCAAAAACATTCAGTACTTC. Encoded protein: CASSYLGTSGTKNIQYF.

This clone has only a few counts. J is TRBJ2-1 and V is TRBV19; perhaps TRBD2 as D (5 bases). This CDR3 has 14 residues. Per germline, CDR1 LNHDA and CDR2 SQIVND (reference sequence). V dropped 5 bases and J dropped 4 bases, with 12 bases sitting between them. The CDR3 DNA follows: TGTGCCAGTAGTGTATCCGGGATATACAATGAGCAGTTCTTC. This sequence encodes CASSVSGIYNEQFF.

This chain uses TRBV9 with TRBJ2-3, with TRBD2 matching over 11 bases. This CDR3 is 19 amino acids long. Trimming removed 0 bases from V and 2 bases from J; junction bases left unmatched: 11. CDR1 is SGDLS and CDR2 is YYNGEE in the germline V gene. The CDR3 DNA follows: TGTGCCAGCAGCGTAGCTTTCAACCCTAGCGGGGGGCCCACAGATACGCAGTATTTT. It translates to CASSVAFNPSGGPTDTQYF.

The chain is built from TRBV7-2 and TRBJ2-7; D not resolved. Trimming removed 8 bases at V and 0 bases at J, with 11 bases between. CDR1 and CDR2 from the germline V gene are SGHTA and FQGNSA. This CDR3 has 13 residues. The CDR3 region is CASAGPSSYEQYF. In nucleotides, the CDR3 is TGTGCCAGCGCAGGCCCCAGCTCCTACGAGCAGTACTTC.

This chain connects TRBV29-1 to TRBJ1-1, with 10 nucleotides matching TRBD1. Germline lookup yields CDR1 SQVTM and CDR2 ANQGSEA. The V segment lost 7 bases and the J segment 0 bases; nucleotides outside the gene matches: 5. CDR3 length: 14 amino acids. CDR3 coding DNA: TGCAGCGCCGGGACAGGGGACATGAACACTGAAGCTTTCTTT. Its protein is CSAGTGDMNTEAFF.

The rearrangement joins TRBV4-2 to TRBJ1-1; D remains unclear. V shed 2 bases and J shed 0 bases, with 10 bases lying between them. The CDR3 is 15 amino acids. Germline CDR1 is LGHNA and CDR2 is YNFKEQ. The CDR3 nucleotides are TGTGCCAGCAGCCAACAACCTCTAATGAACACTGAAGCTTTCTTT. Residues: CASSQQPLMNTEAFF.

The V gene is TRBV5-4, the J gene TRBJ2-7; possibly TRBD1 for D (6 bases). Germline assignment: CDR1 SGHNT and CDR2 YYREEE (reference sequence). The CDR3 spans 14 residues. V was shortened by 4 bases and J by 5 bases, with 16 bases between the two germline ends. The CDR3 coding sequence is TGTGCCAGCAGCCCGGACAGCGAAAGAGACGAGCAGTACTTC. This translates into CASSPDSERDEQYF.